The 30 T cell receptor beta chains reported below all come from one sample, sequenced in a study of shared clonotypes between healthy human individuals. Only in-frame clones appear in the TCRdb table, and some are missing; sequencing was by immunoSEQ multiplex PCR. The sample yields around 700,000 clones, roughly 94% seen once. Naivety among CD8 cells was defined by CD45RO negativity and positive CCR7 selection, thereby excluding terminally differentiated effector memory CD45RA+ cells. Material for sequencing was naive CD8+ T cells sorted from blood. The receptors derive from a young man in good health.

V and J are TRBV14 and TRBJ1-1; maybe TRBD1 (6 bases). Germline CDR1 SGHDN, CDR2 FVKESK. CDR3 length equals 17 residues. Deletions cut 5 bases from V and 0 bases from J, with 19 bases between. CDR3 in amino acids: CASSTYGRGLMNTEAFF. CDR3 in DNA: TGTGCCAGCAGCACATACGGCAGGGGCCTAATGAACACTGAAGCTTTCTTT.

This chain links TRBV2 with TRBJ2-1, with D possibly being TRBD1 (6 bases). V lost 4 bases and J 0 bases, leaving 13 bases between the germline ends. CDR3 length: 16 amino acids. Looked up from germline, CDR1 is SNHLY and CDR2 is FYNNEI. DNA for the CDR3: TGTGCCAGCAGTGCGGGACACTTGAGCTCCTACAATGAGCAGTTCTTC. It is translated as CASSAGHLSSYNEQFF. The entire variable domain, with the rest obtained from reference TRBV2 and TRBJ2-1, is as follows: EPEVTQTPSHQVTQMGQEVILRCVPISNHLYFYWYRQILGQKVEFLVSFYNNEISEKSEIFDDQFSVERPDGSNFTLKIRSTKLEDSAMYFCASSAGHLSSYNEQFFGPGTRLTVL.

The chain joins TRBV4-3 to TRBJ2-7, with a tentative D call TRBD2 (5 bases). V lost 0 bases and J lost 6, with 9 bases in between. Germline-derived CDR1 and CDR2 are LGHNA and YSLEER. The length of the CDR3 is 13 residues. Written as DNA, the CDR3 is TGCGCCAGCAGCCAAGATCAGACTATCGAGCAGTACTTC. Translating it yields CASSQDQTIEQYF.

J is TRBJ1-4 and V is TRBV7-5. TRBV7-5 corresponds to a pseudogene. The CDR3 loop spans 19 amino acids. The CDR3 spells CVRSFFVSGFCGPTEKLFF. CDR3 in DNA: TGTGTCAGAAGCTTTTTCGTCTCGGGCTTTTGTGGCCCTACCGAAAAACTGTTTTTT.

In DNA, the CDR3 is TGTGCCAGCTCACCACCTGAGCTGGCAGGGCTCATGAACACTGAAGCTTTCTTT. Translating it yields CASSPPELAGLMNTEAFF. The chain has TRBV18 and TRBJ1-1; D may be TRBD1 (5 bases). CDR3 size: 18 residues. Germline values: CDR1 KGHSH, CDR2 LQKENI. Trimming took off 0 bases at V and 0 bases at J, with 17 bases between the two ends.

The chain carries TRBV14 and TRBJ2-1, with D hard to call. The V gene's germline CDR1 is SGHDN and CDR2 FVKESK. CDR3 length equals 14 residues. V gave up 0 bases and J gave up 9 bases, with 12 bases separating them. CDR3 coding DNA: TGTGCCAGCAGCCAAGAGTTTCTGCTGAGTGAGCAGTTCTTC. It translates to CASSQEFLLSEQFF. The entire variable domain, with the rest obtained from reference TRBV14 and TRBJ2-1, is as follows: EAGVTQFPSHSVIEKGQTVTLRCDPISGHDNLYWYRRVMGKEIKFLLHFVKESKQDESGMPNNRFLAERTGGTYSTLKVQPAELEDSGVYFCASSQEFLLSEQFFGPGTRLTVL.

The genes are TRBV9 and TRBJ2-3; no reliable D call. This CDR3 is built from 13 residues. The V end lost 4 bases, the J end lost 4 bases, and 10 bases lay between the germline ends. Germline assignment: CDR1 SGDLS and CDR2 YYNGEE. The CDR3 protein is CASSPLGPDTQYF. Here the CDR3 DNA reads TGTGCCAGCAGCCCCCTGGGCCCAGATACGCAGTATTTT. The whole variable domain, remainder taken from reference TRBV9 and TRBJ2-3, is DSGVTQTPKHLITATGQRVTLRCSPRSGDLSVYWYQQSLDQGLQFLIQYYNGEERAKGNILERFSAQQFPDLHSELNLSSLELGDSALYFCASSPLGPDTQYFGPGTRLTVL.

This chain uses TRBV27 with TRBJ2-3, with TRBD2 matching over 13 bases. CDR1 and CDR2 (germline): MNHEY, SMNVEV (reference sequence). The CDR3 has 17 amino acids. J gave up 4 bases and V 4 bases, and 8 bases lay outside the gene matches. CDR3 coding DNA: TGTGCCAGCAGTTCGAGGACTAGCGGGAGTGGGGCAGATACGCAGTATTTT. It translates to CASSSRTSGSGADTQYF.

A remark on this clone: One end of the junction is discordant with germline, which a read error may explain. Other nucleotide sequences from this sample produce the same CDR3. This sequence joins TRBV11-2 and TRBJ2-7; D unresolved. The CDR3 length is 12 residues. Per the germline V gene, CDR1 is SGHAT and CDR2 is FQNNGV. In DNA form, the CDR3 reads TGTGCCAGTAGCTTCAGCCAATACGAGCAGTACTTC. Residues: CASSFSQYEQYF.

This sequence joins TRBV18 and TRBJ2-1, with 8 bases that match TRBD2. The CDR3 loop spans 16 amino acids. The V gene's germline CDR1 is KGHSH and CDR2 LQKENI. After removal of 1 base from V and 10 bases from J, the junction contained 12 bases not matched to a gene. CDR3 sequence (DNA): TGTGCCAGCTCACCACGTGATAGCGGGATCCCTCGGGAGCAGTTCTTC. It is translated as CASSPRDSGIPREQFF.

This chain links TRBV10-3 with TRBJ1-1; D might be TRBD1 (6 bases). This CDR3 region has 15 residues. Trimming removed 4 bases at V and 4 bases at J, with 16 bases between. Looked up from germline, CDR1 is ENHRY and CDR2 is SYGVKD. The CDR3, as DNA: TGTGCCATCAGTGGACGGGGGCAGGGCGGCACTGAAGCTTTCTTT. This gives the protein CAISGRGQGGTEAFF.

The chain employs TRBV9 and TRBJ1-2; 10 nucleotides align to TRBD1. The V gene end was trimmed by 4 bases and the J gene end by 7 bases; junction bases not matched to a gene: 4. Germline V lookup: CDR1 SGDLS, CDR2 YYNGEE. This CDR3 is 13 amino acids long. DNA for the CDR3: TGTGCCAGCAGCTCGACAGGGGGCATTGGCTACACCTTC. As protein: CASSSTGGIGYTF.

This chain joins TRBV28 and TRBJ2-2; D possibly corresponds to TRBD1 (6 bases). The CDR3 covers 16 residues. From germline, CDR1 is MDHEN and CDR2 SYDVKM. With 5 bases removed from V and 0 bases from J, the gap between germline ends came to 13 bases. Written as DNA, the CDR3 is TGTGCCAGCAGTACCACCGGGACACCGAACACCGGGGAGCTGTTTTTT. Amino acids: CASSTTGTPNTGELFF.

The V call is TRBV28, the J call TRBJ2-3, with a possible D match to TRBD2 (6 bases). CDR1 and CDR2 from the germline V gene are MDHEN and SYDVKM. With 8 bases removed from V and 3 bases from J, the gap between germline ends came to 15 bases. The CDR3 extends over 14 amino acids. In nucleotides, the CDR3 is TGTGCCAGCTGTGTAGCGGAGTTTACAGATACGCAGTATTTT. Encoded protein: CASCVAEFTDTQYF.

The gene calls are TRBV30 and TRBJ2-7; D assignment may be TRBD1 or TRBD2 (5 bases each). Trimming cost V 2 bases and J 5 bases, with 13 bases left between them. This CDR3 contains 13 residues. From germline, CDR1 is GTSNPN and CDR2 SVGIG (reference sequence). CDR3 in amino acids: CAWSTQRGDEQYF. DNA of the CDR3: TGTGCCTGGAGTACACAAAGAGGGGACGAGCAGTACTTC.

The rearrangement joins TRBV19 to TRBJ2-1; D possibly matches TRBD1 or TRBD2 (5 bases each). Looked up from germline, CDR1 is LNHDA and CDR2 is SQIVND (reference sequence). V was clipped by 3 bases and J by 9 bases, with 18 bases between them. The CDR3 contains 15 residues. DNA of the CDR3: TGTGCCAGTAGTATCGTTTGGGGGACCGTAGGTGAGCAGTTCTTC. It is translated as CASSIVWGTVGEQFF.

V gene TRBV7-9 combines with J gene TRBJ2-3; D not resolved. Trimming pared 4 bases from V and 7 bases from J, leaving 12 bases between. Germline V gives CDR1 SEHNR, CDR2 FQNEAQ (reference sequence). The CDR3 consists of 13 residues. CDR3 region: CASSSPLGYTQYF. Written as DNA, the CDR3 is TGTGCCAGCAGCTCCCCGTTAGGATATACGCAGTATTTT.

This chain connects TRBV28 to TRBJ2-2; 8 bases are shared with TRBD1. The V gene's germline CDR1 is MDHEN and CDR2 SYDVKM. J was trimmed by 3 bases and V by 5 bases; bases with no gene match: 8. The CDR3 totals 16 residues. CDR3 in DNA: TGTGCCAGCAGTGTGCCGGGACAGGTCGACACCGGGGAGCTGTTTTTT. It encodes CASSVPGQVDTGELFF.

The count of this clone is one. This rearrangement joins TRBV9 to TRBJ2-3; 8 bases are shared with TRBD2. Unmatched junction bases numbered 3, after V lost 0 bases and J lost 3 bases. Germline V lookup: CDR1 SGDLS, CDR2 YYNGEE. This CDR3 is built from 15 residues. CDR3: CASSVDSGGTDTQYF. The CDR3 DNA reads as TGTGCCAGCAGCGTAGACAGCGGGGGAACAGATACGCAGTATTTT.

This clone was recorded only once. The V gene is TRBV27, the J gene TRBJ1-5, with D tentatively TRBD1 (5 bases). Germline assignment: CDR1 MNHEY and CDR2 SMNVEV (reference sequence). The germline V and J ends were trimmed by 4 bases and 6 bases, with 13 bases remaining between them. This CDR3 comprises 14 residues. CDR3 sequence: CASSSRVGAQPQHF. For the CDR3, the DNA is TGTGCCAGCAGTTCCAGGGTTGGTGCTCAGCCCCAGCATTTT.

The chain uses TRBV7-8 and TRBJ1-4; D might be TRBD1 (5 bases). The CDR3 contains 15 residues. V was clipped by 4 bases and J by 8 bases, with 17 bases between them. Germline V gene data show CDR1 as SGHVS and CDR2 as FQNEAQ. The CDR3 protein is CASSSGRGAWEKLFF. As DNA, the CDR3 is TGTGCCAGCAGCTCGGGTAGGGGTGCTTGGGAAAAACTGTTTTTT.

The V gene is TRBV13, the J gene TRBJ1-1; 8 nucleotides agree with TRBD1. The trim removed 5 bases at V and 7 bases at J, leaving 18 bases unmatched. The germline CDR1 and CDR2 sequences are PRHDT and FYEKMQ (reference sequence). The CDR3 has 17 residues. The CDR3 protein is CASSAQRRTGNSGEAFF. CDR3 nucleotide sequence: TGTGCCAGCAGCGCGCAGAGAAGGACAGGGAATTCGGGTGAAGCTTTCTTT.

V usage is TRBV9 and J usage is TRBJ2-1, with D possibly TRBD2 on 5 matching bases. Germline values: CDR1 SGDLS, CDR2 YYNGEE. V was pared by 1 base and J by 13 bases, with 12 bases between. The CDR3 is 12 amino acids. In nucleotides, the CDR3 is TGTGCCAGCAGCGTATCGGGCGGGCTCCAGTTCTTC. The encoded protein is CASSVSGGLQFF.

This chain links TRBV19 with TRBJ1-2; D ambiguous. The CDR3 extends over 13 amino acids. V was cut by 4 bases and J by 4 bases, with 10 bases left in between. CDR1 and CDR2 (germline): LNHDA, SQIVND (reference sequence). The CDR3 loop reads CASSNQTLYGYTF. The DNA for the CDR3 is TGTGCCAGTAGTAATCAGACACTCTATGGCTACACCTTC. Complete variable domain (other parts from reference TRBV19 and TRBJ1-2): DGGITQSPKYLFRKEGQNVTLSCEQNLNHDAMYWYRQDPGQGLRLIYYSQIVNDFQKGDIAEGYSVSREKKESFPLTVTSAQKNPTAFYLCASSNQTLYGYTFGSGTRLTVV.

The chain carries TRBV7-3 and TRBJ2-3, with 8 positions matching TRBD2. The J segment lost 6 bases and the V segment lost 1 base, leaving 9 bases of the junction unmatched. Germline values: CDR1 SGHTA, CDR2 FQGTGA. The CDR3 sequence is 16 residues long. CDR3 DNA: TGTGCCAGCAGCTTAAAGACTAGCGCCCTGAGGGATACGCAGTATTTT. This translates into CASSLKTSALRDTQYF.

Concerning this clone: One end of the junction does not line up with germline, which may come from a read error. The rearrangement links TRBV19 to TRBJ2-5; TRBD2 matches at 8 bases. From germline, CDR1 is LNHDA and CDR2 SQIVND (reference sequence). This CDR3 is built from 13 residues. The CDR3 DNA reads TGTGCCAGTAGTATAGCCCCGGGGGGGTTGGAGAACTTC. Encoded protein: CASSIAPGGLENF.

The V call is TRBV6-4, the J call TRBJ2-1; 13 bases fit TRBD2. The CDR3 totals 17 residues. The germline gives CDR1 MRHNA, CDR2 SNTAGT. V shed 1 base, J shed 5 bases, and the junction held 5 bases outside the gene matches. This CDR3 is CASSDYPGLAGNNEQFF. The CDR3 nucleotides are TGTGCCAGCAGTGACTACCCGGGACTAGCGGGGAACAATGAGCAGTTCTTC.

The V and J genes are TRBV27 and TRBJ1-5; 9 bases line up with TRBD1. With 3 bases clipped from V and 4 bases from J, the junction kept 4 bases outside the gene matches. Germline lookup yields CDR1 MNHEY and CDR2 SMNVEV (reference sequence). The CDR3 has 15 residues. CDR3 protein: CASSLDRGLNQPQHF. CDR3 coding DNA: TGTGCCAGCAGTTTGGACAGGGGCCTGAATCAGCCCCAGCATTTT.

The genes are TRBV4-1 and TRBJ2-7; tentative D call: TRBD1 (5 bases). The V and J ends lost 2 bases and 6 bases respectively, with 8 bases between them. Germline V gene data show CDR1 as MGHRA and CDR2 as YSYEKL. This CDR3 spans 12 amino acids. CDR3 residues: CASSQLGVEQYF. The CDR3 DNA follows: TGCGCCAGCAGCCAATTAGGGGTCGAGCAGTACTTC.

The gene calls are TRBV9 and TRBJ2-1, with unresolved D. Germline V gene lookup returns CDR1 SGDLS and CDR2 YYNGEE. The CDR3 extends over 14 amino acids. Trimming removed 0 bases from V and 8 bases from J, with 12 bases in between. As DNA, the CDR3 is TGTGCCAGCAGCGTAGCCGGGCTGGATGATGAGCAGTTCTTC. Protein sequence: CASSVAGLDDEQFF.